This passage covers 10 T cell receptor beta chains from one sample sequenced in a study of blood T cell repertoires in COVID-19. Repertoires were generated with immunoSEQ multiplex PCR, while TCRdb's copy carries only in-frame clones and drops some. The sample lists roughly 230,000 clones; about 83% were seen once. Sequencing was performed on peripheral blood. The receptors come from a man aged 35 to 55 with active or convalescent COVID-19.

V is TRBV7-2 and J is TRBJ2-3, with TRBD2 matching 9 bases. The CDR3 runs 18 residues. V shed 1 base and J 0 bases; nucleotides not matched to a gene: 8. CDR1 is SGHTA and CDR2 is FQGNSA in the germline V gene. CDR3 region: CASSLVRIAGASTDTQYF. Written as DNA, the CDR3 is TGTGCCAGCAGCTTAGTCCGGATAGCGGGGGCTAGCACAGATACGCAGTATTTT.

The chain's CDR3 is CASSFEGPPGTEAFF. CDR3 nucleotides: TGTGCCAGCAGCTTTGAGGGCCCCCCGGGCACTGAAGCTTTCTTT. The chain combines TRBV7-8 with TRBJ1-1; D not resolved. The CDR3 contains 15 residues. Per germline, CDR1 SGHVS and CDR2 FQNEAQ. Trimming removed 3 bases at V and 4 bases at J, with 15 bases between. The full variable domain, in which reference TRBV7-8 and TRBJ1-1 provide the parts outside the CDR3, is GAGVSQSPRYKVAKRGQDVALRCDPISGHVSLFWYQQALGQGPEFLTYFQNEAQLDKSGLPSDRFFAERPEGSVSTLKIQRTQQEDSAVYLCASSFEGPPGTEAFFGQGTRLTVV.

The chain uses TRBV5-1 and TRBJ2-1, with 9 positions matching TRBD1. Germline V gene data show CDR1 as SGHRS and CDR2 as YFSETQ. The CDR3 has 14 residues. V shed 9 bases and J 5 bases; nucleotides not matched to a gene: 9. The CDR3 DNA reads TGCGCCACGACCCCCGGGACAGGGAACAATGAGCAGTTCTTC. Its translation is CATTPGTGNNEQFF.

The rearrangement links TRBV18 to TRBJ1-2; 9 bases are a match to TRBD1. The V gene end was trimmed by 2 bases and the J gene end by 2 bases; junction bases not matched to a gene: 3. The CDR3 contains 15 residues. Germline CDR1 reads KGHSH; CDR2 reads LQKENI. The CDR3 nucleotides read TGTGCCAGCTCACCAATTGGACAGGGGAACTATGGCTACACCTTC. It specifies CASSPIGQGNYGYTF.

The gene calls are TRBV27 and TRBJ2-1; 8 nucleotides align to TRBD2. The CDR3 totals 15 residues. Per germline, CDR1 MNHEY and CDR2 SMNVEV (reference sequence). The ends lost 2 bases at V and 6 bases at J; junction bases unmatched: 6. The CDR3 bases are TGTGCCAGCAGTTTAAGACTAGCGAGCCCCAATGAGCAGTTCTTC. Amino acids: CASSLRLASPNEQFF.

The CDR3 DNA is TGTGCCAGCAGTGAAGCAGGGGGCCTGATGAATGAGCAGTTCTTC. Translating gives CASSEAGGLMNEQFF. The chain combines TRBV6-1 with TRBJ2-1; 7 nucleotides agree with TRBD1. The germline gives CDR1 MNHNS, CDR2 SASEGT. The CDR3 is 15 residues long. J was trimmed by 7 bases and V by 0 bases; bases with no gene match: 6.

V usage is TRBV7-6 and J usage is TRBJ2-1; 10 bases align to TRBD2. CDR1 is SGHVS and CDR2 is FNYEAQ in the germline V gene. With 4 bases clipped from V and 1 base from J, the junction kept 7 bases outside the gene matches. The CDR3 covers 17 residues. CDR3 sequence reads: CASSSPTSGYSYNEQFF. The CDR3, as DNA: TGTGCCAGCAGCTCCCCGACTAGCGGGTATTCCTACAATGAGCAGTTCTTC.

The rearrangement joins TRBV18 to TRBJ1-2; no clear D gene. Per the germline V gene, CDR1 is KGHSH and CDR2 is LQKENI. This CDR3 region has 12 residues. V lost 3 bases and J lost 8, with 10 bases in between. This chain's CDR3 is CASSPAPRGYTF. CDR3 sequence (DNA): TGTGCCAGCTCACCCGCCCCGAGGGGCTACACCTTC.

V usage is TRBV7-9 and J usage is TRBJ2-7, with a tentative D call TRBD2 (5 bases). The CDR3 is 13 amino acids. The V end was cut by 5 bases, the J end by 2 bases, with 10 bases between. The germline V gene has CDR1 SEHNR and CDR2 FQNEAQ (reference sequence). Here the CDR3 reads CASSADGTYEQYF. CDR3 DNA sequence: TGTGCCAGCAGCGCGGACGGGACCTACGAGCAGTACTTC.

The J gene is TRBJ2-3, the V gene TRBV3-1 (or the pseudogene TRBV3-2); weak D call: TRBD2 (6 bases). CDR3 length: 15 residues. The germline gives CDR1 LGHDT, CDR2 YNNKEL (reference sequence). The V end lost 4 bases, the J end lost 6 bases, and 17 bases lay between the germline ends. The CDR3 region has the DNA TGTGCCAGCAGCCGCCTTGGAGGGGAGGAGGATACGCAGTATTTT. Translated, it gives CASSRLGGEEDTQYF.